A single sample is the source of the 25 T cell receptor beta chains below, sequenced in a study of cytomegalovirus exposure and HLA in healthy donors. The PCR employed 60 Vbeta primers together with 13 Jbeta primers. Using immunoSEQ multiplex PCR, the repertoire was profiled, and TCRdb retains in-frame clones only, with some absent. Among around 130,000 clones listed, approximately 80% were seen once. The sample comprised PBMCs. The receptors were gathered from a girl between 2 and 10 years old in good health and CMV-seronegative.

The chain uses TRBV5-1 and TRBJ2-7, with 11 positions matching TRBD2. CDR3 length equals 14 residues. In germline, CDR1 is SGHRS, CDR2 YFSETQ. Trimming took 2 bases from V and 5 from J; bases not matched to a gene: 3. In nucleotides, the CDR3 is TGCGCCAGCAGCTTTAGCGGGGGGGCCCACGAGCAGTACTTC. It is translated as CASSFSGGAHEQYF.

This sequence joins TRBV4-3 and TRBJ2-7; 11 nucleotides align to TRBD1. J was trimmed by 3 bases and V by 0 bases; bases with no gene match: 4. The CDR3 is made up of 16 amino acids. Per germline, CDR1 LGHNA and CDR2 YSLEER. The CDR3 sequence is CASSQEEGTGGYEQYF. DNA for the CDR3: TGCGCCAGCAGCCAAGAGGAGGGGACAGGGGGCTACGAGCAGTACTTC.

V usage is TRBV28 and J usage is TRBJ2-7; 8 bases are a match to TRBD2. This CDR3 spans 14 amino acids. The trim removed 4 bases at V and 2 bases at J, leaving 4 bases unmatched. The germline gives CDR1 MDHEN, CDR2 SYDVKM. DNA for the CDR3: TGTGCCAGCAGTTCTCCGGGAGGGCCCTACGAGCAGTACTTC. Translated: CASSSPGGPYEQYF.

This chain connects TRBV6-4 to TRBJ2-1; D gene uncertain. V was cut by 6 bases and J by 7 bases, with 13 bases left in between. This CDR3 spans 13 amino acids. CDR1 MRHNA and CDR2 SNTAGT come from the germline V gene. CDR3 sequence (DNA): TGTGCCAGCAGCGAAGAAGAGTTAAATGAGCAGTTCTTC. Translated: CASSEEELNEQFF.

This chain uses TRBV7-2 with TRBJ2-5; 9 bases fit TRBD2. The V gene end was trimmed by 2 bases and the J gene end by 5 bases; junction bases not matched to a gene: 6. CDR1 SGHTA and CDR2 FQGNSA come from the germline V gene. The CDR3 consists of 15 residues. CDR3 DNA: TGTGCCAGCAGCTTAACGGGACTAGCTATGGAGACCCAGTACTTC. Translation gives CASSLTGLAMETQYF.

J is TRBJ2-7 and V is TRBV6-5; 8 bases agree with TRBD1. Germline assignment: CDR1 MNHEY and CDR2 SVGAGI. V gave up 11 bases and J gave up 6 bases; unmatched junction bases: 15. This CDR3 is built from 14 residues. Here the CDR3 reads CASRGLGPISEQYF. The CDR3 bases are TGTGCCTCCAGGGGGCTCGGCCCAATAAGCGAGCAGTACTTC.

This CDR3 is CASSQGGTVNTQYF. In DNA form, the CDR3 reads TGTGCCAGCAGCCAGGGTGGAACGGTGAATACGCAGTATTTT. The chain is built from TRBV7-2 and TRBJ2-3; D might be TRBD1 (5 bases). V was trimmed by 5 bases and J by 7 bases, leaving 16 bases between them. This CDR3 has 14 amino acids. CDR1 SGHTA and CDR2 FQGNSA come from the germline V gene.

This chain joins TRBV27 and TRBJ1-3, with 8 bases that match TRBD1. This CDR3 region has 15 residues. Germline V gene data show CDR1 as MNHEY and CDR2 as SMNVEV (reference sequence). V was pared by 5 bases and J by 3 bases, with 6 bases of the junction left unmatched. CDR3 DNA sequence: TGTGCCAGCAGTATCTCAGGGGGCGGTGGAAACACCATATATTTT. This sequence encodes CASSISGGGGNTIYF.

The chain couples TRBV13 to TRBJ2-2, with D possibly being TRBD1 (6 bases). CDR3 size: 16 residues. Trimming pared 5 bases from V and 6 bases from J, leaving 19 bases between. Germline CDR1 PRHDT, CDR2 FYEKMQ (reference sequence). The CDR3 DNA sequence: TGTGCCAGCAGCCCCACACCGACAGGTCCCGCCGGGGAGCTGTTTTTT. Encoded protein: CASSPTPTGPAGELFF. Variable domain in full (rest from reference TRBV13 and TRBJ2-2): AAGVIQSPRHLIKEKRETATLKCYPIPRHDTVYWYQQGPGQDPQFLISFYEKMQSDKGSIPDRFSAQQFSDYHSELNMSSLELGDSALYFCASSPTPTGPAGELFFGEGSRLTVL.

The V gene is TRBV11-2, the J gene TRBJ2-7; a weak D match, TRBD2 (5 bases). Germline V gene data show CDR1 as SGHAT and CDR2 as FQNNGV. The CDR3 loop spans 15 amino acids. Between the trimmed V and J ends, which lost 5 bases and 5 bases, there was a span of 19 bases. The CDR3: CASSTTTSRVDEQYF. The CDR3 DNA is TGTGCCAGCAGCACCACAACCTCGCGGGTCGACGAGCAGTACTTC.

The chain links TRBV11-2 to TRBJ2-7, with 7 bases aligning to TRBD1. The CDR3 has 15 amino acids. Looked up from germline, CDR1 is SGHAT and CDR2 is FQNNGV. J was trimmed by 2 bases and V by 4 bases; bases with no gene match: 8. CDR3 amino acids: CASSSRDREPYEQYF. CDR3 nucleotide sequence: TGTGCCAGCAGCTCCCGGGACAGAGAGCCCTACGAGCAGTACTTC.

Written as DNA, the CDR3 is TGTGCCAGCAGCGTAGGAAGCGGACAGGGTTTTGACGAGCAGTACTTC. It specifies CASSVGSGQGFDEQYF. This rearrangement joins TRBV9 to TRBJ2-7; TRBD1 agrees at 8 bases. Per germline, CDR1 SGDLS and CDR2 YYNGEE. The CDR3 runs to 16 residues. V lost 0 bases, J lost 5 bases, and 10 bases stayed unmatched.

This chain joins TRBV27 and TRBJ1-6; no firm D call. The V end was cut by 2 bases, the J end by 7 bases, with 12 bases between. The germline V gene encodes CDR1 MNHEY and CDR2 SMNVEV (reference sequence). There are 15 residues in the CDR3. The CDR3 loop is CASSLAARLNSPLHF. The CDR3 DNA sequence: TGTGCCAGCAGTTTAGCGGCCCGCTTAAATTCACCCCTCCACTTT.

The chain uses TRBV5-6 and TRBJ2-4; 9 positions match TRBD2. Germline V gives CDR1 SGHDT, CDR2 YYEEEE. V lost 0 bases and J lost 4; bases outside the gene matches: 5. The CDR3 is made up of 16 amino acids. CDR3 nucleotide sequence: TGTGCCAGCAGCTTGGATGCGGGAGGGAGAAAAAACATTCAGTACTTC. Amino acids: CASSLDAGGRKNIQYF.

The chain is built from TRBV25-1 and TRBJ2-3, with D uncertain. V was shortened by 6 bases and J by 2 bases, with 12 bases between the two germline ends. Germline CDR1 MGHDK, CDR2 SYGVNS. CDR3 size: 14 residues. CDR3 protein: CASSPIANTDTQYF. CDR3 in DNA: TGTGCCAGCAGCCCTATAGCCAACACAGATACGCAGTATTTT.

V gene TRBV7-2 combines with J gene TRBJ2-7; D may be TRBD2 (6 bases). The V and J ends lost 5 bases and 1 base respectively, with 18 bases between them. This CDR3 has 16 residues. The germline CDR1 and CDR2 sequences are SGHTA and FQGNSA. The CDR3 DNA reads as TGTGCCAGCAGCAAAGGCCGGGACTCGGCGTCCTACGAGCAGTACTTC. Its protein product is CASSKGRDSASYEQYF.

Turning to this clone: This specimen includes other DNA sequences encoding the same CDR3. This chain uses TRBV5-1 with TRBJ1-2; D perhaps matches TRBD1 (5 bases). The CDR3 contains 13 residues. V lost 0 bases to trimming and J lost 2 bases, with 5 bases between them. Germline-derived CDR1 and CDR2 are SGHRS and YFSETQ. CDR3 nucleotide sequence: TGCGCCAGCAGCTTGGGACAGAACTATGGCTACACCTTC. Protein: CASSLGQNYGYTF.

The chain uses TRBV4-3 and TRBJ2-1; 15 nucleotides agree with TRBD2. Looked up from germline, CDR1 is LGHNA and CDR2 is YSLEER. This CDR3 comprises 17 residues. With 2 bases clipped from V and 4 bases from J, the junction kept 3 bases outside the gene matches. The CDR3: CASSQTGLAGGYNEQFF. The CDR3 DNA sequence: TGCGCCAGCAGCCAAACGGGACTAGCGGGGGGATACAATGAGCAGTTCTTC.

The V gene is TRBV9, the J gene TRBJ1-2, with D perhaps matching TRBD1 (6 bases). Germline assignment: CDR1 SGDLS and CDR2 YYNGEE. V lost 0 bases to trimming and J lost 5 bases, with 11 bases between them. The CDR3 sequence is 14 residues long. The CDR3 sequence: CASSVGGQLYGYTF. Here the CDR3 DNA reads TGTGCCAGCAGCGTAGGGGGGCAGTTATATGGCTACACCTTC.

V usage is TRBV19 and J usage is TRBJ2-1; 7 bases agree with TRBD1. With V trimmed by 0 bases and J by 10 bases, 6 bases remained unmatched. Germline CDR1 LNHDA, CDR2 SQIVND (reference sequence). The CDR3 is 14 residues long. The CDR3 loop reads CASSIDRWTGEQFF. CDR3 DNA sequence: TGTGCCAGTAGTATAGATAGGTGGACAGGAGAGCAGTTCTTC.

The chain recombines TRBV30 with TRBJ1-2; D is perhaps TRBD1 (5 bases). Germline V gene lookup returns CDR1 GTSNPN and CDR2 SVGIG (reference sequence). The V end was cut by 0 bases, the J end by 4 bases, with 12 bases between. This CDR3 comprises 14 residues. CDR3 coding DNA: TGTGCCTGGAGTGTACGGGGGGGAATCTATGGCTACACCTTC. This encodes CAWSVRGGIYGYTF.

This rearrangement joins TRBV28 to TRBJ2-3; TRBD1 matches 9 bases. V was pared by 8 bases and J by 2 bases, with 14 bases of the junction left unmatched. Germline V lookup: CDR1 MDHEN, CDR2 SYDVKM. The CDR3 is made up of 17 amino acids. CDR3 sequence (DNA): TGTGCCAGCGACGGGACAGGGAGAATGAGATCCACAGATACGCAGTATTTT. Amino acid sequence: CASDGTGRMRSTDTQYF. The full variable domain, its missing parts supplied by reference TRBV28 and TRBJ2-3, is DVKVTQSSRYLVKRTGEKVFLECVQDMDHENMFWYRQDPGLGLRLIYFSYDVKMKEKGDIPEGYSVSREKKERFSLILESASTNQTSMYLCASDGTGRMRSTDTQYFGPGTRLTVL.

The chain employs TRBV4-1 and TRBJ2-6, with 7 bases lining up with TRBD1. V was clipped by 1 base and J by 1 base; unmatched bases: 10. The CDR3 runs to 19 residues. Germline V gene sequence: CDR1 MGHRA, CDR2 YSYEKL. CDR3: CASSQGGPWGQSGANVLTF. The CDR3 nucleotides read TGCGCCAGCAGCCAAGGCGGACCATGGGGACAGTCTGGGGCCAACGTCCTGACTTTC.

The chain combines TRBV19 with TRBJ1-1, with 10 positions matching TRBD1. The ends lost 8 bases at V and 3 bases at J; junction bases unmatched: 12. The CDR3 is made up of 16 amino acids. Germline-derived CDR1 and CDR2 are LNHDA and SQIVND (reference sequence). The CDR3 DNA reads TGTGCCAGTGGGGGACCGGGACAGGGGTGGGACACTGAAGCTTTCTTT. Protein product: CASGGPGQGWDTEAFF. The full variable domain, in which reference TRBV19 and TRBJ1-1 provide the parts outside the CDR3, is DGGITQSPKYLFRKEGQNVTLSCEQNLNHDAMYWYRQDPGQGLRLIYYSQIVNDFQKGDIAEGYSVSREKKESFPLTVTSAQKNPTAFYLCASGGPGQGWDTEAFFGQGTRLTVV.

This rearrangement joins TRBV27 to TRBJ2-3; no definite D call. The CDR3 has 15 residues. V shed 11 bases and J shed 4 bases, with 22 bases lying between them. Looked up from germline, CDR1 is MNHEY and CDR2 is SMNVEV (reference sequence). The CDR3 is CACRRVAGWADTQYF. The CDR3 DNA reads as TGTGCCTGCCGGAGAGTAGCTGGGTGGGCAGATACGCAGTATTTT.